Listed here are 31 T cell receptor beta chains from one sample, sequenced in a study of T cell responses to AZD1222 COVID-19 vaccine. Clones were read by immunoSEQ multiplex PCR, and TCRdb kept only the in-frame ones, dropping some. The table includes more than 100,000 clones, 70% to 90% detected once. Material: peripheral blood, obtained on day 0 of AZD1222 vaccination. These receptors all come from an adult in good health.

The rearrangement uses TRBV6-2 or TRBV6-3 and TRBJ2-1, with D uncertain. Trimming removed 3 bases from V and 9 bases from J, with 12 bases in between. This CDR3 has 13 amino acids. The germline gives CDR1 MNHEY, CDR2 SVGEGT. The CDR3 DNA follows: TGTGCCAGCAGTTATAACTGGGTGGGTGAGCAGTTCTTC. Translating it yields CASSYNWVGEQFF.

V gene TRBV6-2 or TRBV6-3 combines with J gene TRBJ1-2, with D possibly TRBD1 on 6 matching bases. This CDR3 is 16 amino acids long. Germline V gene lookup returns CDR1 MNHEY and CDR2 SVGEGT. The V end lost 2 bases, the J end lost 1 base, and 14 bases lay between the germline ends. CDR3 coding DNA: TGTGCCAGCAGTTACGGCAGGGGAAGGGTTAACTATGGCTACACCTTC. Residues: CASSYGRGRVNYGYTF.

The CDR3: CASGRDRDQPQHF. Here the CDR3 DNA reads TGTGCCAGCGGCCGGGACAGGGATCAGCCCCAGCATTTT. The rearrangement links TRBV9 to TRBJ1-5; 9 bases agree with TRBD1. CDR1 is SGDLS, CDR2 YYNGEE, per germline. This CDR3 spans 13 amino acids. With V trimmed by 7 bases and J by 5 bases, 4 bases remained unmatched.

This rearrangement joins TRBV11-3 to TRBJ2-2, with D unclear. The CDR3 totals 12 residues. Germline V CDR1 and CDR2: SGHNT, YENEEA. Trimming took off 6 bases at V and 6 bases at J, with 8 bases between the two ends. The CDR3 region is CASSSLSGELFF. The DNA for the CDR3 is TGTGCCAGCAGTTCACTATCCGGGGAGCTGTTTTTT.

The V and J genes are TRBV3-1 (or the pseudogene TRBV3-2) and TRBJ1-6; maybe TRBD1 (6 bases). Trimming stripped 7 bases from V and 7 bases from J, with 11 bases between. The CDR3 has 13 amino acids. Germline V lookup: CDR1 LGHDT, CDR2 YNNKEL (reference sequence). DNA for the CDR3: TGTGCCAGCATGGGGGGGGCGAATTCACCCCTCCACTTT. Encoded protein: CASMGGANSPLHF.

The V gene is TRBV10-1, the J gene TRBJ2-2, with 9 bases fitting TRBD1. V lost 5 bases, J lost 6 bases, and 4 bases stayed unmatched. CDR3 length: 14 amino acids. Germline lookup yields CDR1 WNHNN and CDR2 SYGVQD (reference sequence). The CDR3 nucleotides are TGCGCCAGCAGTCGGGACAGGGCAGCCGGGGAGCTGTTTTTT. It translates to CASSRDRAAGELFF.

The chain recombines TRBV15 with TRBJ1-6; the match to TRBD1 covers 7 bases. The CDR3 runs 15 residues. From germline, CDR1 is LNHNV and CDR2 YYDKDF (reference sequence). J lost 7 bases, V lost 3 bases, and 6 bases had no gene match. Here the CDR3 DNA reads TGTGCCACCAGCAGCTTGGACAGGACGAATTCACCCCTCCACTTT. Its protein product is CATSSLDRTNSPLHF.

The rearrangement links TRBV15 to TRBJ1-5; D remains ambiguous. V lost 0 bases to trimming and J lost 6 bases, with 12 bases between them. The CDR3 is 15 amino acids. CDR1 is LNHNV, CDR2 YYDKDF, per germline (reference sequence). The CDR3 region has the DNA TGTGCCACCAGCAGAGATTGGGGTAAGGCTCAGCCCCAGCATTTT. This sequence encodes CATSRDWGKAQPQHF.

The chain joins TRBV11-3 to TRBJ1-2; D is uncertain. The CDR3 is 18 amino acids. V gave up 5 bases and J gave up 3 bases, with 25 bases separating them. Germline CDR1 SGHNT, CDR2 YENEEA. CDR3 DNA: TGTGCCAGCAGCCCAATTGTTCAGGCAGGCGGGGTTCACTATGGCTACACCTTC. The encoded protein is CASSPIVQAGGVHYGYTF.

Notes on this clone: A read error may account for a junction end that differs from germline. The rearrangement uses TRBV7-7 and TRBJ2-1, with D possibly being TRBD2 (5 bases). In germline, CDR1 is SSHAT, CDR2 FNYEAQ (reference sequence). This CDR3 comprises 13 residues. The CDR3 DNA sequence: TGTGCTAGCAGCTTAGGAGGAAGTCAGGAGCAGTTCTTC. This translates into CASSLGGSQEQFF.

The CDR3 sequence is CAISELGQANYEQYF. In DNA form, the CDR3 reads TGTGCCATCAGTGAGTTGGGACAGGCGAACTACGAGCAGTACTTC. The genes are TRBV10-3 and TRBJ2-7; 8 positions match TRBD1. CDR3 length equals 15 residues. Germline V gives CDR1 ENHRY, CDR2 SYGVKD. V lost 1 base and J lost 3; bases outside the gene matches: 5.

This chain connects TRBV3-1 (or the pseudogene TRBV3-2) to TRBJ2-1; D remains ambiguous. V gave up 3 bases and J gave up 10 bases, with 22 bases separating them. This CDR3 is 16 amino acids long. The germline V gene encodes CDR1 LGHDT and CDR2 YNNKEL (reference sequence). Here the CDR3 reads CASSHPGLSQNPEQFF. The CDR3 nucleotides read TGTGCCAGCAGCCACCCCGGCCTAAGCCAAAATCCGGAGCAGTTCTTC.

The V and J genes are TRBV5-4 and TRBJ2-2; 11 nucleotides agree with TRBD2. CDR3 length: 15 residues. The germline CDR1 and CDR2 sequences are SGHNT and YYREEE (reference sequence). After removal of 2 bases from V and 5 bases from J, the junction contained 2 bases not matched to a gene. CDR3: CASSFPSGRTGELFF. DNA for the CDR3: TGTGCCAGCAGCTTCCCTAGCGGGAGGACCGGGGAGCTGTTTTTT.

This chain connects TRBV11-3 to TRBJ2-3; D is possibly TRBD2 (6 bases). Germline lookup yields CDR1 SGHNT and CDR2 YENEEA. The CDR3 extends over 15 amino acids. V was pared by 1 base and J by 0 bases, with 8 bases between. CDR3 sequence: CASSLGGLSTDTQYF. CDR3 nucleotide sequence: TGTGCCAGCAGCTTAGGGGGACTCAGCACAGATACGCAGTATTTT. Full variable domain (outside the CDR3, taken from reference TRBV11-3 and TRBJ2-3): EAGVVQSPRYKIIEKKQPVAFWCNPISGHNTLYWYLQNLGQGPELLIRYENEEAVDDSQLPKDRFSAERLKGVDSTLKIQPAELGDSAVYLCASSLGGLSTDTQYFGPGTRLTVL.

This chain links TRBV3-1 (or the pseudogene TRBV3-2) with TRBJ2-1; 13 bases are a match to TRBD2. J gave up 9 bases and V 6 bases, and 5 bases lay outside the gene matches. The CDR3 has 14 residues. Germline V gene lookup returns CDR1 LGHDT and CDR2 YNNKEL (reference sequence). The CDR3 DNA reads TGTGCCAGCAGACGACTAGCGGGAGGAGCTGAGCAGTTCTTC. Translating gives CASRRLAGGAEQFF.

This clone was seen more than once but under ten times. This chain uses TRBV2 with TRBJ2-2; D gene uncertain. The CDR3 loop spans 16 amino acids. The germline V gene encodes CDR1 SNHLY and CDR2 FYNNEI. V lost 4 bases and J lost 1, with 13 bases in between. CDR3 nucleotide sequence: TGTGCCAGCAGTGGAGGTGGAACTGAGAACACCGGGGAGCTGTTTTTT. This gives the protein CASSGGGTENTGELFF. Full variable domain (rest looked up from reference TRBV2 and TRBJ2-2): EPEVTQTPSHQVTQMGQEVILRCVPISNHLYFYWYRQILGQKVEFLVSFYNNEISEKSEIFDDQFSVERPDGSNFTLKIRSTKLEDSAMYFCASSGGGTENTGELFFGEGSRLTVL.

This chain connects TRBV9 to TRBJ2-5; no clear D. The germline V gene encodes CDR1 SGDLS and CDR2 YYNGEE. Trimming removed 2 bases from V and 4 bases from J, with 15 bases in between. The CDR3 is 15 amino acids. CDR3 bases: TGTGCCAGCAGCGTGACCGGGCAAGTTAGAGAGACCCAGTACTTC. Protein: CASSVTGQVRETQYF.

A few counts support this clone. V is TRBV11-3 and J is TRBJ1-1, with D uncertain. Trimming pared 1 base from V and 1 base from J, leaving 4 bases between. Germline V gene lookup returns CDR1 SGHNT and CDR2 YENEEA. The CDR3 runs 13 residues. In nucleotides, the CDR3 is TGTGCCAGCAGCTTAGCCACGAACACTGAAGCTTTCTTT. It specifies CASSLATNTEAFF.

The chain carries TRBV7-3 and TRBJ2-2; D remains unclear. With 5 bases removed from V and 8 bases from J, the gap between germline ends came to 6 bases. There are 11 residues in the CDR3. CDR1 is SGHTA, CDR2 FQGTGA, per germline. The CDR3 DNA reads TGTGCCAGCAGCCCTGGGGGGGAGCTGTTTTTT. It specifies CASSPGGELFF.

The J gene is TRBJ2-7, the V gene TRBV10-2; TRBD2 matches 9 bases. V gave up 6 bases and J gave up 2 bases; unmatched junction bases: 5. The length of the CDR3 is 14 residues. The germline CDR1 and CDR2 sequences are WSHSY and SAAADI. The CDR3 reads CASSVAGVAYEQYF. In DNA form, the CDR3 reads TGCGCCAGCAGCGTAGCGGGGGTAGCCTACGAGCAGTACTTC.

The rearrangement uses TRBV5-1 and TRBJ1-5; D might be TRBD1 (5 bases). V was clipped by 4 bases and J by 1 base, with 12 bases between them. CDR3 length: 15 amino acids. Germline V gene lookup returns CDR1 SGHRS and CDR2 YFSETQ. The CDR3, as DNA: TGCGCCAGCAGCGTTGGGGCAGAAAGCAATCAGCCCCAGCATTTT. Translation gives CASSVGAESNQPQHF. The entire variable domain, with the rest obtained from reference TRBV5-1 and TRBJ1-5, is as follows: KAGVTQTPRYLIKTRGQQVTLSCSPISGHRSVSWYQQTPGQGLQFLFEYFSETQRNKGNFPGRFSGRQFSNSRSEMNVSTLELGDSALYLCASSVGAESNQPQHFGDGTRLSIL.

V gene TRBV3-1 (or the pseudogene TRBV3-2) combines with J gene TRBJ1-2; D might be TRBD1 (6 bases). Trimming pared 0 bases from V and 7 bases from J, leaving 15 bases between. Germline loops: CDR1 LGHDT, CDR2 YNNKEL (reference sequence). This CDR3 is 15 amino acids long. CDR3 amino acids: CASSQDVGGLSGYTF. The CDR3 bases are TGTGCCAGCAGCCAAGATGTCGGGGGCTTATCTGGCTACACCTTC.

CDR3 coding DNA: TGTGCCAGCAGCGCCCGACAGGGGGCTGGCGGGGAGCTGTTTTTT. It translates to CASSARQGAGGELFF. The rearrangement links TRBV6-4 to TRBJ2-2; 10 positions match TRBD1. The CDR3 is 15 amino acids. The V segment lost 6 bases and the J segment 7 bases; nucleotides outside the gene matches: 8. The germline V gene has CDR1 MRHNA and CDR2 SNTAGT.

The chain has TRBV11-3 and TRBJ2-3; TRBD1 matches 8 bases. CDR3 length: 14 residues. After removal of 5 bases from V and 4 bases from J, the junction contained 5 bases not matched to a gene. The germline V gene encodes CDR1 SGHNT and CDR2 YENEEA. CDR3 nucleotides: TGTGCCAGCAGCCGGACAGGGCAGGCAGATACGCAGTATTTT. Protein sequence: CASSRTGQADTQYF. The full variable domain, with the rest looked up from reference TRBV11-3 and TRBJ2-3, is EAGVVQSPRYKIIEKKQPVAFWCNPISGHNTLYWYLQNLGQGPELLIRYENEEAVDDSQLPKDRFSAERLKGVDSTLKIQPAELGDSAVYLCASSRTGQADTQYFGPGTRLTVL.

This clone was observed a handful of times. The genes are TRBV13 and TRBJ2-7, with 9 nucleotides matching TRBD1. Germline CDR1 reads PRHDT; CDR2 reads FYEKMQ (reference sequence). The CDR3 loop spans 17 amino acids. Unmatched junction bases numbered 9, after V lost 3 bases and J lost 0 bases. The CDR3 protein is CASSFRGQGFSSYEQYF. CDR3 sequence (DNA): TGTGCCAGCAGCTTTCGGGGACAGGGATTTAGCTCCTACGAGCAGTACTTC. The full variable domain, with the rest looked up from reference TRBV13 and TRBJ2-7, is AAGVIQSPRHLIKEKRETATLKCYPIPRHDTVYWYQQGPGQDPQFLISFYEKMQSDKGSIPDRFSAQQFSDYHSELNMSSLELGDSALYFCASSFRGQGFSSYEQYFGPGTRLTVT.

This chain uses TRBV30 with TRBJ1-1; TRBD1 might be the D (5 bases). The ends were cut back, 0 bases at V and 0 bases at J, with 8 bases in the middle. Germline CDR1 reads GTSNPN; CDR2 reads SVGIG (reference sequence). The CDR3 is made up of 14 amino acids. The CDR3 DNA sequence: TGTGCCTGGAGTGTAGGGACCATGAACACTGAAGCTTTCTTT. Translation: CAWSVGTMNTEAFF. The full variable domain, with the rest looked up from reference TRBV30 and TRBJ1-1, is SQTIHQWPATLVQPVGSPLSLECTVEGTSNPNLYWYRQAAGRGLQLLFYSVGIGQISSEVPQNLSASRPQDRQFILSSKKLLLSDSGFYLCAWSVGTMNTEAFFGQGTRLTVV.

This clone has just one count. The rearrangement joins TRBV10-2 to TRBJ2-7, with TRBD1 matching 8 bases. The CDR3 covers 14 residues. With V trimmed by 0 bases and J by 6 bases, 4 bases remained unmatched. Germline CDR1 WSHSY, CDR2 SAAADI. The CDR3 region has the DNA TGCGCCAGCAGTGAGTCCAGCAGGGGGCGCGAGCAGTACTTC. It codes for CASSESSRGREQYF.

J is TRBJ1-5 and V is TRBV28; D may be TRBD1 (5 bases). The germline gives CDR1 MDHEN, CDR2 SYDVKM. This CDR3 region has 17 residues. The germline V and J ends were trimmed by 1 base and 5 bases, with 18 bases remaining between them. The CDR3 nucleotides are TGTGCCAGCAGTTTATTTATTGTGGGGGGGAGGGATCAGCCCCAGCATTTT. It codes for CASSLFIVGGRDQPQHF.

The chain uses TRBV19 and TRBJ1-6, with a possible D match to TRBD1 (5 bases). V lost 1 base to trimming and J lost 9 bases, with 13 bases between them. Germline assignment: CDR1 LNHDA and CDR2 SQIVND (reference sequence). This CDR3 has 15 residues. CDR3 bases: TGTGCCAGTAGTATAGCCGGGAAGGGGAGTTCACCCCTCCACTTT. Translating it yields CASSIAGKGSSPLHF.

As DNA, the CDR3 is TGCAGTGCTAGGGCGGACAGGGAGCAGTTCTTC. It specifies CSARADREQFF. This rearrangement joins TRBV20-1 to TRBJ2-1, with TRBD1 identical over 7 bases. V dropped 3 bases and J dropped 10; count of bases not matched to a gene: 3. This CDR3 has 11 residues. The V gene's germline CDR1 is DFQATT and CDR2 SNEGSKA (reference sequence).

The CDR3 region is CAISAGFDEKLFF. CDR3 sequence (DNA): TGTGCCATCAGTGCAGGTTTCGATGAAAAACTGTTTTTT. V usage is TRBV10-3 and J usage is TRBJ1-4; no firm D call. Trimming took 4 bases from V and 6 from J, leaving 9 bases between them. CDR1 and CDR2 from the germline V gene are ENHRY and SYGVKD. The CDR3 is 13 amino acids.